The rows below give T cell receptor beta chains drawn from one sample of a study of cytomegalovirus exposure and HLA in healthy donors. The data were produced by immunoSEQ multiplex PCR, yet TCRdb's version contains in-frame clones alone and is incomplete. The sample lists approximately 150,000 clones, about two thirds occurring once. Sample: PBMCs. The source is a woman under 40 in good health and CMV-seronegative. CDR3s include the opening cysteine and the closing phenylalanine or tryptophan.

cdr3_aa: CASSLAPRDGNQPQHF
v_call: TRBV7-8
j_call: TRBJ1-5

cdr3_aa: CASSQSLRGNTEAFF
v_call: TRBV14
j_call: TRBJ1-1

cdr3_aa: CASSSVRDRDHQPQHF
v_call: TRBV28
j_call: TRBJ1-5

cdr3_aa: CASSTGGSSYEQYF
v_call: TRBV2
j_call: TRBJ2-7

cdr3_aa: CSGGLAGPGELFF
v_call: TRBV29-1
j_call: TRBJ2-2

cdr3_aa: CASSEASGNTIYF
v_call: TRBV25-1
j_call: TRBJ1-3

cdr3_aa: CASSSGTSGSNEQFF
v_call: TRBV5-1
j_call: TRBJ2-1

cdr3_aa: CASSIGGRRYEQYF
v_call: TRBV19
j_call: TRBJ2-7

cdr3_aa: CAWSAWAGGSGYTF
v_call: TRBV30
j_call: TRBJ1-2

cdr3_aa: CASSPDSPEAFF
v_call: TRBV4-2
j_call: TRBJ1-1

cdr3_aa: CASSLRGQALEKLFF
v_call: TRBV9
j_call: TRBJ1-4

cdr3_aa: CASRGLAETQYF
v_call: TRBV2
j_call: TRBJ2-5

cdr3_aa: CASSSLQVQETQYF
v_call: TRBV28
j_call: TRBJ2-5

cdr3_aa: CASSRHTALLGQYEQYF
v_call: TRBV23-1
j_call: TRBJ2-7

cdr3_aa: CASRPGGSSYEQYF
v_call: TRBV28
j_call: TRBJ2-7

cdr3_aa: CAWPGTVGTGELFF
v_call: TRBV30
j_call: TRBJ2-2

cdr3_aa: CASSLGQAGNYGYTF
v_call: TRBV5-6
j_call: TRBJ1-2

cdr3_aa: CASTGLAGDTGELFF
v_call: TRBV2
j_call: TRBJ2-2

cdr3_aa: CASSLAVSAGVSYNEQFF
v_call: TRBV5-4
j_call: TRBJ2-1

cdr3_aa: CASSPRDNNQPQHF
v_call: TRBV19
j_call: TRBJ1-5

cdr3_aa: CASSSRTNWETQYF
v_call: TRBV27
j_call: TRBJ2-5

cdr3_aa: CASSEYEAGANVLTF
v_call: TRBV25-1
j_call: TRBJ2-6

cdr3_aa: CASSLRQRQEQYF
v_call: TRBV7-2
j_call: TRBJ2-7

cdr3_aa: CASTGTSVRETQYF
v_call: TRBV2
j_call: TRBJ2-5

cdr3_aa: CASKDFEDTQYF
v_call: TRBV6-5
j_call: TRBJ2-3

cdr3_aa: CASSVASGELFF
v_call: TRBV9
j_call: TRBJ2-2

cdr3_aa: CASSPPREGYNEQFF
v_call: TRBV9
j_call: TRBJ2-1

cdr3_aa: CASRFGYSSYNEQFF
v_call: TRBV27
j_call: TRBJ2-1

cdr3_aa: CASSPRQGHLYGYTF
v_call: TRBV27
j_call: TRBJ1-2

cdr3_aa: CASSFRRGNSYEQYF
v_call: TRBV5-1
j_call: TRBJ2-7

cdr3_aa: CASSLGVDQPQHF
v_call: TRBV11-2
j_call: TRBJ1-5

cdr3_aa: CASSFTGFLSGANVLTF
v_call: TRBV5-1
j_call: TRBJ2-6

cdr3_aa: CASSYLNSEQYF
v_call: TRBV6-6
j_call: TRBJ2-7

cdr3_aa: CASSQDAADTYNEQFF
v_call: TRBV4-3
j_call: TRBJ2-1

cdr3_aa: CASSFISGRGNEQFF
v_call: TRBV7-2
j_call: TRBJ2-1

cdr3_aa: CASSLARLGAQPQHF
v_call: TRBV7-8
j_call: TRBJ1-5

cdr3_aa: CASSYAGLGTSSYNEQFF
v_call: TRBV5-1
j_call: TRBJ2-1

cdr3_aa: CASSLGTGEGEQYF
v_call: TRBV5-1
j_call: TRBJ2-7

cdr3_aa: CASSIFRPSSYNEQFF
v_call: TRBV19
j_call: TRBJ2-1

cdr3_aa: CASALWSSYNSPLHF
v_call: TRBV28
j_call: TRBJ1-6

cdr3_aa: CASSPSGTSGQASTDTQYF
v_call: TRBV27
j_call: TRBJ2-3

cdr3_aa: CASSQAGRESGKLFF
v_call: TRBV4-2
j_call: TRBJ1-4

cdr3_aa: CASSPARQGFISEAFF
v_call: TRBV5-1
j_call: TRBJ1-1

cdr3_aa: CASSESGSSYNEQFF
v_call: TRBV2
j_call: TRBJ2-1

cdr3_aa: CASSFFTGQPQHF
v_call: TRBV7-3
j_call: TRBJ1-5

cdr3_aa: CASSIQRGGYQPQHF
v_call: TRBV19
j_call: TRBJ1-5

cdr3_aa: CASSLLGGTGELFF
v_call: TRBV7-9
j_call: TRBJ2-2

cdr3_aa: CASSQGLRREGGNEQFF
v_call: TRBV4-3
j_call: TRBJ2-1

cdr3_aa: CSVVHGGGITDTQYF
v_call: TRBV29-1
j_call: TRBJ2-3

cdr3_aa: CASTSYYEQYF
v_call: TRBV2
j_call: TRBJ2-7

cdr3_aa: CASRGAGTGELFF
v_call: TRBV5-5
j_call: TRBJ2-2

cdr3_aa: CASSYRDRANTGELFF
v_call: TRBV7-3
j_call: TRBJ2-2

cdr3_aa: CASSYESNQPQHF
v_call: TRBV6-6
j_call: TRBJ1-5

cdr3_aa: CASSLGTESNYGYTF
v_call: TRBV19
j_call: TRBJ1-2

cdr3_aa: CASSPTGNFNYGYTF
v_call: TRBV28
j_call: TRBJ1-2